The 32 T cell receptor beta chains below all came from one sample that was sequenced in a study of blood T cell repertoires in COVID-19 (dated by TCRdb to 2018 to 2021). The library was made by the immunoSEQ multiplex PCR assay. TCRdb's version of the immuneACCESS table is confined to in-frame rearrangements and falls short of the full clone set. An unresolved V gene accounts for under half of the shortfall where checked; the remainder is of unknown origin. The table for this sample lists some 300,000 clones; around 87% of them were counted only once. The ten largest clones add up to roughly 1.3% of the sample. Sequenced input: peripheral blood. These receptors all stem from a man aged 65 to 79 with acute or convalescent COVID-19.

This clone was recorded once. The chain combines TRBV2 with TRBJ1-4, with D perhaps matching TRBD1 (5 bases). The CDR3 is 16 amino acids. The germline V gene encodes CDR1 SNHLY and CDR2 FYNNEI. V dropped 4 bases and J dropped 6 bases, with 18 bases sitting between them. Here the CDR3 reads CASSASSGGEHEKLFF. The DNA of the CDR3 is TGTGCCAGCAGTGCTTCGTCGGGGGGAGAACATGAAAAACTGTTTTTT. The variable domain in full, with the rest retrieved from reference TRBV2 and TRBJ1-4, is EPEVTQTPSHQVTQMGQEVILRCVPISNHLYFYWYRQILGQKVEFLVSFYNNEISEKSEIFDDQFSVERPDGSNFTLKIRSTKLEDSAMYFCASSASSGGEHEKLFFGSGTQLSVL.

The gene calls are TRBV15 and TRBJ2-1; TRBD2 agrees at 7 bases. CDR3 length: 15 amino acids. Germline assignment: CDR1 LNHNV and CDR2 YYDKDF (reference sequence). The V segment lost 1 base and the J segment 3 bases; nucleotides outside the gene matches: 3. CDR3 residues: CATSRASGDYNEQFF. CDR3 bases: TGTGCCACCAGCAGAGCTAGCGGTGACTACAATGAGCAGTTCTTC.

This chain uses TRBV4-2 with TRBJ2-3; perhaps TRBD2 as D (5 bases). CDR3 length: 14 residues. Germline assignment: CDR1 LGHNA and CDR2 YNFKEQ. Trimming pared 1 base from V and 0 bases from J, leaving 5 bases between. CDR3 in DNA: TGTGCCAGCAGCCAAGCGGGGAGCACAGATACGCAGTATTTT. Encoded protein: CASSQAGSTDTQYF.

This clone was seen only once. The V and J genes are TRBV5-1 and TRBJ1-1; D gene unclear. V lost 2 bases to trimming and J lost 0 bases, with 8 bases between them. The CDR3 has 14 residues. Per germline, CDR1 SGHRS and CDR2 YFSETQ. In DNA form, the CDR3 reads TGCGCCAGCAGCTTCAACAGCATGAACACTGAAGCTTTCTTT. Protein: CASSFNSMNTEAFF.

This clone was seen a single time. The genes are TRBV19 and TRBJ2-7, with D tentatively TRBD2 (5 bases). Trimming shortened V by 5 bases and J by 4 bases, and 24 bases separated the two germline ends. Germline V gives CDR1 LNHDA, CDR2 SQIVND (reference sequence). This CDR3 spans 17 amino acids. The CDR3 region is CASSPAVGLPHTYEQYF. In DNA form, the CDR3 reads TGTGCCAGTAGTCCGGCCGTCGGACTTCCTCACACTTACGAGCAGTACTTC.

This rearrangement joins TRBV6-6 to TRBJ1-5; 7 nucleotides line up with TRBD1. Germline trimming cut 8 bases from V and 4 bases from J; bases unmatched to any gene: 5. This CDR3 contains 13 residues. Germline V gene lookup returns CDR1 MNHNY and CDR2 SVGAGI (reference sequence). CDR3 protein: CASEGGGNQPQHF. CDR3 in DNA: TGTGCCAGCGAAGGGGGCGGAAATCAGCCCCAGCATTTT.

This rearrangement joins TRBV6-2 or TRBV6-3 to TRBJ2-1; the match to TRBD2 covers 9 bases. Trimming took 4 bases from V and 8 from J; bases not matched to a gene: 9. This CDR3 region has 15 residues. Per the germline V gene, CDR1 is MNHEY and CDR2 is SVGEGT. The CDR3 region has the DNA TGTGCCAGCAGTTTCGTTAGCGGGAGCGTCGATGAGCAGTTCTTC. Its translation is CASSFVSGSVDEQFF.

The chain recombines TRBV5-6 with TRBJ2-3, with a tentative D call TRBD1 (5 bases). The CDR3 extends over 14 amino acids. Deletions cut 1 base from V and 2 bases from J, with 8 bases between. Looked up from germline, CDR1 is SGHDT and CDR2 is YYEEEE. The CDR3 DNA is TGTGCCAGCAGCTTGCCAGGGCTCACAGATACGCAGTATTTT. This translates into CASSLPGLTDTQYF.

This chain links TRBV20-1 with TRBJ1-6; 7 bases are shared with TRBD1. The CDR3 contains 11 residues. With 6 bases clipped from V and 8 bases from J, the junction kept 1 base outside the gene matches. The V gene's germline CDR1 is DFQATT and CDR2 SNEGSKA (reference sequence). The CDR3 is CSAGQDSPLHF. In nucleotides, the CDR3 is TGCAGTGCAGGACAGGATTCACCCCTCCACTTT.

The chain joins TRBV12-3 or TRBV12-4 to TRBJ2-2; D remains unclear. The ends were cut back, 6 bases at V and 5 bases at J, with 4 bases in the middle. The CDR3 spans 11 residues. In nucleotides, the CDR3 is TGTGCCAGCAGACTGACCGGGGAGCTGTTTTTT. This translates into CASRLTGELFF.

The chain recombines TRBV6-5 with TRBJ1-1; TRBD1 might be the D (5 bases). CDR1 is MNHEY and CDR2 is SVGAGI in the germline V gene. Trimming stripped 7 bases from V and 0 bases from J, with 15 bases between. CDR3 length: 15 residues. CDR3 region: CASNDPGLMNTEAFF. The CDR3 DNA sequence: TGTGCCAGCAACGATCCGGGACTGATGAACACTGAAGCTTTCTTT.

In this sample, this clone turned up a few times. The V call is TRBV11-2, the J call TRBJ1-4; D gene ambiguous. Trimming removed 2 bases from V and 4 bases from J, with 8 bases in between. The CDR3 is 14 residues long. The germline V gene has CDR1 SGHAT and CDR2 FQNNGV. The CDR3 DNA follows: TGTGCCAGCAGCTTATCACAGATTAATGAAAAACTGTTTTTT. Protein product: CASSLSQINEKLFF.

The chain links TRBV5-1 to TRBJ1-6; D is undetermined. This CDR3 has 13 amino acids. Trimming pared 3 bases from V and 8 bases from J, leaving 9 bases between. Germline V lookup: CDR1 SGHRS, CDR2 YFSETQ. The CDR3 protein is CASSSRVDSPLHF. In nucleotides, the CDR3 is TGCGCCAGCAGCTCCCGGGTGGATTCACCCCTCCACTTT.

The chain is built from TRBV6-1 and TRBJ1-3; D perhaps matches TRBD1 (5 bases). Germline CDR1 reads MNHNS; CDR2 reads SASEGT. The CDR3 sequence is 16 residues long. Trimming took off 2 bases at V and 0 bases at J, with 11 bases between the two ends. This chain's CDR3 is CASSERTGNSGNTIYF. The DNA for the CDR3 is TGTGCCAGCAGTGAACGTACAGGCAACTCTGGAAACACCATATATTTT.

The V gene is TRBV7-2, the J gene TRBJ2-3; D is unresolved. V shed 7 bases and J shed 2 bases, with 10 bases lying between them. The CDR3 has 13 amino acids. Germline V gene data show CDR1 as SGHTA and CDR2 as FQGNSA. The CDR3 protein is CASTRGTTDTQYF. CDR3 sequence (DNA): TGTGCCAGCACCCGCGGTACCACAGATACGCAGTATTTT.

This chain links TRBV7-3 with TRBJ2-3; D is undetermined. Deletions cut 2 bases from V and 4 bases from J, with 7 bases between. This CDR3 region has 13 residues. The germline V gene encodes CDR1 SGHTA and CDR2 FQGTGA. The DNA of the CDR3 is TGTGCCAGCAGCTTAGCGAATTCAGATACGCAGTATTTT. Translated, it gives CASSLANSDTQYF.

As concerns this clone: This CDR3 is also generated by other DNA sequences in the sample. This chain links TRBV29-1 with TRBJ1-1, with D unresolved. The ends were cut back, 5 bases at V and 1 base at J, with 11 bases in the middle. The CDR3 sequence is 13 residues long. The germline V gene has CDR1 SQVTM and CDR2 ANQGSEA. The CDR3, as DNA: TGCAGCGTTCGCGGTGGAGGGAACACTGAAGCTTTCTTT. Translating it yields CSVRGGGNTEAFF.

The J gene is TRBJ2-2, the V gene TRBV3-1 (or the pseudogene TRBV3-2); tentative D call: TRBD2 (6 bases). Germline V gives CDR1 LGHDT, CDR2 YNNKEL (reference sequence). V lost 1 base, J lost 4 bases, and 7 bases lay in between. The CDR3 sequence is 14 residues long. The DNA for the CDR3 is TGTGCCAGCAGCCAAGGGACTACCACCGGGGAGCTGTTTTTT. Encoded protein: CASSQGTTTGELFF.

This sequence joins TRBV10-3 and TRBJ1-2; the match to TRBD1 covers 10 bases. From germline, CDR1 is ENHRY and CDR2 SYGVKD. Germline trimming cut 10 bases from V and 5 bases from J; bases unmatched to any gene: 13. The CDR3 sequence is 15 residues long. The CDR3 DNA reads as TGTGCCACGTCGAGACCGGGACAGGGGAGTTATGGCTACACCTTC. This translates into CATSRPGQGSYGYTF.

The chain joins TRBV28 to TRBJ2-7, with D tentatively TRBD2 (5 bases). The germline gives CDR1 MDHEN, CDR2 SYDVKM. This CDR3 is built from 13 residues. V lost 6 bases and J 9 bases, leaving 18 bases between the germline ends. CDR3 protein: CASSLYRGDGQYF. In DNA, the CDR3 is TGTGCCAGCAGCCTATACCGGGGAGACGGGCAGTACTTC. The whole variable domain, remainder taken from reference TRBV28 and TRBJ2-7, is DVKVTQSSRYLVKRTGEKVFLECVQDMDHENMFWYRQDPGLGLRLIYFSYDVKMKEKGDIPEGYSVSREKKERFSLILESASTNQTSMYLCASSLYRGDGQYFGPGTRLTVT.

The chain links TRBV30 to TRBJ2-5; possibly TRBD2 for D (6 bases). The CDR3 is made up of 13 amino acids. The germline V gene has CDR1 GTSNPN and CDR2 SVGIG (reference sequence). Between the trimmed V and J ends, which lost 0 bases and 11 bases, there was a span of 16 bases. CDR3 protein: CAWSVSVSLAQYF. The CDR3 DNA reads TGTGCCTGGAGTGTGTCGGTCTCCCTAGCGCAGTACTTC. Filled out from reference TRBV30 and TRBJ2-5, the complete variable domain reads SQTIHQWPATLVQPVGSPLSLECTVEGTSNPNLYWYRQAAGRGLQLLFYSVGIGQISSEVPQNLSASRPQDRQFILSSKKLLLSDSGFYLCAWSVSVSLAQYFGPGTRLLVL.

This clone came up a few times. The chain combines TRBV15 with TRBJ2-1, with 10 bases identical to TRBD2. The germline CDR1 and CDR2 sequences are LNHNV and YYDKDF (reference sequence). The V segment lost 3 bases and the J segment 9 bases; nucleotides outside the gene matches: 5. The CDR3 length is 14 residues. The CDR3 loop is CATSSGLAVLEQFF. CDR3 nucleotides: TGTGCCACCAGCAGTGGACTAGCGGTACTTGAGCAGTTCTTC.

This clone has just a few counts. The V and J genes are TRBV6-2 or TRBV6-3 and TRBJ1-5; 8 bases align to TRBD1. This CDR3 has 16 amino acids. The V gene's germline CDR1 is MNHEY and CDR2 SVGEGT. Trimming cost V 5 bases and J 4 bases; bases outside gene matches: 10. CDR3 sequence: CASSGAQGARNQPQHF. In DNA form, the CDR3 reads TGTGCCAGCAGTGGAGCGCAGGGGGCGCGAAATCAGCCCCAGCATTTT.

The rearrangement links TRBV2 to TRBJ1-2; D not certain. CDR1 is SNHLY and CDR2 is FYNNEI in the germline V gene. The CDR3 totals 11 residues. V lost 5 bases and J 6 bases, leaving 7 bases between the germline ends. Here the CDR3 DNA reads TGTGCCAGCAGTAAATCGGATGGCTACACCTTC. Translation gives CASSKSDGYTF.

The chain has TRBV7-9 and TRBJ2-2; D gene ambiguous. CDR1 and CDR2 (germline): SEHNR, FQNEAQ (reference sequence). Deletions cut 5 bases from V and 7 bases from J, with 11 bases between. The CDR3 sequence is 13 residues long. CDR3 coding DNA: TGTGCCAGCAGCCCCCAACCCAGCGGGGAGCTGTTTTTT. Protein sequence: CASSPQPSGELFF.

V is TRBV7-9 and J is TRBJ1-5; 7 positions agree with TRBD1. V trimming: 5 bases; J trimming: 2 bases; junction bases outside the gene matches: 12. Germline V gene data show CDR1 as SEHNR and CDR2 as FQNEAQ (reference sequence). This CDR3 is 17 amino acids long. CDR3 loop: CASSLGQVGGGNQPQHF. The CDR3, as DNA: TGTGCCAGCAGCCTCGGACAGGTCGGTGGAGGCAATCAGCCCCAGCATTTT.

The genes are TRBV4-2 and TRBJ2-5; a possible D gene is TRBD2 (6 bases). Trimming left V 0 bases short and J 7 bases short, with 15 bases between. Germline V gives CDR1 LGHNA, CDR2 YNFKEQ. The CDR3 length is 15 residues. The CDR3 bases are TGTGCCAGCAGCCAAGATCTTGGTAGCGGAGGGACCCAGTACTTC. The encoded protein is CASSQDLGSGGTQYF.

The count of this clone is one. The chain links TRBV3-1 (or the pseudogene TRBV3-2) to TRBJ2-7; TRBD1 matches 8 bases. V dropped 0 bases and J dropped 4; count of bases not matched to a gene: 8. CDR3 length equals 16 residues. Germline V gives CDR1 LGHDT, CDR2 YNNKEL (reference sequence). The CDR3 region is CASSQDLAGGAYEQYF. The CDR3 nucleotides are TGTGCCAGCAGCCAAGATCTGGCAGGGGGCGCTTACGAGCAGTACTTC.

The chain couples TRBV18 to TRBJ1-1; 11 positions agree with TRBD1. Germline V lookup: CDR1 KGHSH, CDR2 LQKENI. Germline trimming cut 6 bases from V and 8 bases from J; bases unmatched to any gene: 5. CDR3 length: 13 amino acids. CDR3 loop: CASSRGQGEEAFF. In DNA, the CDR3 is TGTGCCAGCTCCCGGGGACAGGGGGAGGAAGCTTTCTTT.

The J gene is TRBJ2-1, the V gene TRBV18; tentatively, D is TRBD2 (6 bases). Germline V gene lookup returns CDR1 KGHSH and CDR2 LQKENI. This CDR3 has 16 residues. Trimming took 2 bases from V and 7 from J, leaving 18 bases between them. The CDR3 loop reads CASSPSRARGANEQFF. In DNA, the CDR3 is TGTGCCAGCTCACCATCCCGGGCTCGCGGGGCGAATGAGCAGTTCTTC.

This sequence joins TRBV5-4 and TRBJ2-2; possible D gene TRBD2, 6 bases. Germline CDR1 reads SGHNT; CDR2 reads YYREEE (reference sequence). This CDR3 spans 16 amino acids. Trimming took 1 base from V and 6 from J, leaving 16 bases between them. In nucleotides, the CDR3 is TGTGCCAGCAGCTTGATCGCCGGGGGTTCCCCCGGGGAGCTGTTTTTT. Its translation: CASSLIAGGSPGELFF. The entire variable domain, with the rest obtained from reference TRBV5-4 and TRBJ2-2, is as follows: ETGVTQSPTHLIKTRGQQVTLRCSSQSGHNTVSWYQQALGQGPQFIFQYYREEENGRGNFPPRFSGLQFPNYSSELNVNALELDDSALYLCASSLIAGGSPGELFFGEGSRLTVL.

The gene calls are TRBV28 and TRBJ1-4; D gene ambiguous. V dropped 5 bases and J dropped 11 bases, with 18 bases sitting between them. The germline V gene encodes CDR1 MDHEN and CDR2 SYDVKM. CDR3 length: 14 amino acids. CDR3 amino acids: CASSAAIFAGKLFF. CDR3 nucleotides: TGTGCCAGCAGTGCTGCGATATTTGCGGGGAAACTGTTTTTT.